This T cell receptor (beta chain) emerged from a study of T cells after yellow fever vaccination. Study-wide points: Most clones from primary vaccination were detected again post-booster (just under 97% CD4, 70% to 90% CD8).

As to this clonotype: No antigen is known for it.

The V gene's germline CDR1 is DFQATT and CDR2 SNEGSKA (reference sequence). V shed 0 bases, J shed 0 bases, and the junction held 6 bases outside the gene matches. The CDR3 is 16 amino acids. TCRdb re-analysed the 5' RACE reads in MiXCR, keeping a single row per CDR3 protein. The sample contains approximately 510,000 distinct CDR3 sequences, roughly 22% of which appear only once. The starting material was PBMCs, obtained approximately 20 days after the first yellow fever vaccination. This chain links TRBV20-1 with TRBJ1-1, with 8 nucleotides matching TRBD1. This receptor was identified in a man younger than 35 who received the YFV17D yellow fever vaccine. CDR3 amino acids: CSARDRTTGVNTEAFF. CDR3 DNA: TGCAGTGCTAGAGATCGTACGACAGGGGTGAACACTGAAGCTTTCTTT.